Described below is a single TCR beta chain sequence and its context. Trimming at V came to 6 bases and at J to 5 bases, leaving 2 bases not matched to a gene. Germline CDR1 reads LGHDT; CDR2 reads YNNKEL (reference sequence). The CDR3 has 14 amino acids. The sample belongs to a study of tissue T cells after allogeneic stem cell transplantation. Here immunoSEQ multiplex PCR was the method, and the copy in TCRdb shows in-frame clones only, minus some. This sample has 1,100 to 1,500 clones; roughly 87% occur once, and the top ten carry approximately 5%. The sequence was obtained from a male patient between 35 and 69 years old with steroid-refractory graft-versus-host disease after an allogeneic stem cell transplant. The graft donor may account for some of the T cells. Source: esophageal tissue, taken at autopsy. V is TRBV3-1 (or the pseudogene TRBV3-2) and J is TRBJ2-1; 12 bases map to TRBD2. The CDR3 coding sequence is TGTGCCAGCAGTAGACTAGCGGGAGACAATGAGCAGTTCTTC. Protein product: CASSRLAGDNEQFF.